Following are 5 T cell receptor beta chains from one sample sequenced in a study of blood T cell repertoires in COVID-19 (dated by TCRdb to about 2020). Receptor libraries were prepared by the immunoSEQ multiplex PCR assay. Held by TCRdb, this immuneACCESS table contains in-frame sequences only and omits some clones. Under half of the omission traces to an unresolved V gene where checked; the cause of the rest is unknown. Across this sample there are approximately 210,000 clones, with about 87% seen only once. The ten largest account for 1.5% to 2% of the sample. Sequencing was performed on peripheral blood. Receptors originate from a man aged 65 to 79 with acute or convalescent COVID-19.

In this sample, this clone turned up once. The chain joins TRBV4-2 to TRBJ2-3; 7 bases match TRBD2. This CDR3 contains 15 residues. V gave up 3 bases and J gave up 2 bases; unmatched junction bases: 5. Germline CDR1 LGHNA, CDR2 YNFKEQ. For the CDR3, the DNA is TGTGCCAGCAGCCACCTTCAGCGGGACACAGATACGCAGTATTTT. Encoded protein: CASSHLQRDTDTQYF.

The CDR3, as DNA: TGTGCCAGTAGTACTATAGGGACAGGTTCTAACTATGGCTACACCTTC. This encodes CASSTIGTGSNYGYTF. V gene TRBV19 combines with J gene TRBJ1-2; 8 bases align to TRBD1. CDR3 length equals 16 residues. Looked up from germline, CDR1 is LNHDA and CDR2 is SQIVND (reference sequence). Trimming took 4 bases from V and 0 from J; bases not matched to a gene: 7.

This rearrangement joins TRBV27 to TRBJ1-6, with TRBD1 matching over 7 bases. The J segment lost 7 bases and the V segment lost 4 bases, leaving 1 base of the junction unmatched. Germline values: CDR1 MNHEY, CDR2 SMNVEV (reference sequence). The CDR3 totals 13 residues. This CDR3 reads CASSWDSNSPLHF. The CDR3 region has the DNA TGTGCCAGCAGTTGGGACAGCAATTCACCCCTCCACTTT.

The chain carries TRBV28 and TRBJ2-6; 7 bases line up with TRBD1. The germline gives CDR1 MDHEN, CDR2 SYDVKM. J lost 0 bases, V lost 5 bases, and 7 bases had no gene match. The CDR3 is 17 amino acids. The CDR3 bases are TGTGCCAGCAGTGACAGGGTTTGGGGCTCTGGGGCCAACGTCCTGACTTTC. It yields the protein CASSDRVWGSGANVLTF.

V is TRBV4-3 and J is TRBJ2-1; no firm D call. CDR3 length: 15 amino acids. Germline V lookup: CDR1 LGHNA, CDR2 YSLEER. With 0 bases removed from V and 6 bases from J, the gap between germline ends came to 12 bases. The CDR3 is CASSQDGFTSNEQFF. Written as DNA, the CDR3 is TGCGCCAGCAGCCAAGATGGTTTTACAAGCAATGAGCAGTTCTTC.